This T cell receptor beta chain appears in the sequencing data of a study of T cells in Graves' hyperthyroidism and ophthalmopathy. Whole-study results and caveats: The blood repertoire included most of the expanded thyroid clonotypes above 0.001. The authors' 13 V-J model separated ophthalmopathy from stable hyperthyroidism.

RNA transcripts served as the template for amplifying TCR beta CDR3 regions. The HTBI set primed first-round TCR CDR3 RT-PCR. TCRdb redid the calling of the multiplex PCR reads with MiXCR, one entry per CDR3 protein. The sample has 500,000 to 650,000 distinct CDR3 sequences; approximately 49% are singletons. V lost 5 bases, J lost 0 bases, and 14 bases lay in between. The germline V gene encodes CDR1 SEHNR and CDR2 FQNEAQ (reference sequence). The CDR3 totals 15 residues. As to this clonotype: Its antigen is as yet unknown.

The clonotype was recovered from an adult woman with Graves' disease, either hyperthyroidism or ophthalmopathy (not recorded which). This chain joins TRBV7-9 and TRBJ2-7; D not resolved. The material sequenced was peripheral blood or thyroid tissue (not recorded which). CDR3 nucleotides: TGTGCCAGCAGCCCCTCGGACCGCAGCTCCTACGAGCAGTACTTC. This translates into CASSPSDRSSYEQYF.